This T cell receptor beta chain was recorded in a study of blood T cells in healthy people across ages. Alongside a J-beta primer mix, a sample-barcoded 5' primer served in a second PCR lasting about 7 to 12 cycles. Template switching added a 12-random-nucleotide identifier to every cDNA molecule. MiXCR, run by TCRdb on the 5' RACE reads, gives a single entry per CDR3 protein. Counted here are 650,000 to 900,000 distinct CDR3 sequences, approximately 59% occurring once; the ten biggest clones make up roughly a quarter. This CDR3 spans 14 amino acids. The germline gives CDR1 LGHNA, CDR2 YNFKEQ. To note about this clonotype: Its antigen is undetermined.

Collection of 7.5 to 10 milliliters of peripheral blood was performed for each donor. Study-level results: Older age coincided with a roughly linear decline in TCR beta diversity per million T cells.

The receptor comes from a man aged 30 to 45 in good health. Sample: blood. The V gene is TRBV4-2, the J gene TRBJ2-4; D may be TRBD2 (5 bases). Matching the DNA end better, TRBJ2-7 makes the J call doubtful. CDR3 sequence reads: CASSQDQELDEQYF. As DNA, the CDR3 is TGTGCCAGCAGCCAAGATCAAGAACTAGACGAGCAGTACTTC.